This is a list of T cell receptor beta chains from one sample in a study of blood T cell repertoires in COVID-19. Data came from immunoSEQ multiplex PCR; TCRdb stores just in-frame clones and leaves some out. The table includes 200,000 to 300,000 clones, roughly 88% detected once. Input material: peripheral blood. These receptors originate from a man in his forties who had recovered from COVID-19. The CDR3 runs from the conserved cysteine through the conserved F or W. A D gene is named only where the DNA matches it firmly. Rows give clone size only sometimes, using once, few, many, or a class for an expanded clone.

abundance	d_gene	v_gene	j_gene	CDR3aa	CDR3nt
NA	NA	TRBV19	TRBJ2-5	CASRVGETQYF	TGTGCCAGTAGGGTCGGTGAGACCCAGTACTTC
NA	NA	TRBV5-1	TRBJ1-1	CASSPTVGNTEAFF	TGCGCCAGCAGCCCCACAGTGGGGAACACTGAAGCTTTCTTT
once	TRBD2	TRBV3-1/TRBV3-2	TRBJ2-1	CASSQHWREEYNEQFF	TGTGCCAGCAGCCAACACTGGCGGGAGGAGTACAATGAGCAGTTCTTC
NA	TRBD2	TRBV27	TRBJ2-1	CASKLAGAYNEQFF	TGTGCCAGCAAACTAGCGGGGGCCTACAATGAGCAGTTCTTC
NA	NA	TRBV9	TRBJ1-1	CASSVGTHLMNTEAFF	TGTGCCAGCAGCGTCGGGACTCACCTCATGAACACTGAAGCTTTCTTT
NA	NA	TRBV12-3/TRBV12-4	TRBJ1-5	CASSTVYQPQHF	TGTGCCAGCAGTACGGTTTATCAGCCCCAGCATTTT
NA	NA	TRBV5-5	TRBJ1-2	CASSLTDSGGYTF	TGTGCCAGCAGCTTAACGGACAGTGGCGGCTACACCTTC
NA	TRBD1	TRBV5-1	TRBJ1-1	CASSLEDREDTEAFF	TGCGCCAGCAGCTTGGAGGACAGGGAGGACACTGAAGCTTTCTTT
once	NA	TRBV6-5	TRBJ1-3	CASSYGGAFGGNTIYF	TGTGCCAGCAGTTACGGGGGGGCGTTCGGTGGAAACACCATATATTTT
NA	NA	TRBV5-6	TRBJ1-6	CASSLGNARGPQDSPLHF	TGTGCCAGCAGCTTGGGTAATGCGCGGGGGCCCCAGGATTCACCCCTCCACTTT
NA	TRBD2	TRBV13	TRBJ2-7	CASSFRTSGSYEQYF	TGTGCCAGCAGCTTTAGGACTAGCGGCTCCTACGAGCAGTACTTC
NA	NA	TRBV9	TRBJ1-1	CASSAQGRNTEAFF	TGTGCCAGCAGCGCACAGGGAAGGAACACTGAAGCTTTCTTT
NA	TRBD1	TRBV27	TRBJ1-1	CASRSGGRMNTEAFF	TGTGCCAGCAGGTCAGGGGGCCGGATGAACACTGAAGCTTTCTTT
NA	NA	TRBV10-3	TRBJ1-5	CAISDTHKQPQHF	TGTGCCATCAGTGATACCCACAAGCAGCCCCAGCATTTT
NA	TRBD1	TRBV30	TRBJ2-7	CAWSRPGQGFYEQYF	TGTGCCTGGAGTCGTCCGGGACAGGGCTTCTACGAGCAGTACTTC
few	TRBD1	TRBV6-5	TRBJ1-2	CASSRGTGGGYGYTF	TGTGCCAGCAGTAGAGGGACAGGGGGCGGCTATGGCTACACCTTC
NA	NA	TRBV6-5	TRBJ1-1	CASSYSHGNTEAFF	TGTGCCAGCAGTTACTCCCACGGGAACACTGAAGCTTTCTTT
NA	NA	TRBV4-1	TRBJ2-7	CASSQERQIGDEQYF	TGCGCCAGCAGCCAAGAACGGCAGATAGGGGACGAGCAGTACTTC
NA	TRBD1	TRBV2	TRBJ1-3	CASSKTGVDSGNTIYF	TGTGCCAGCAGTAAGACAGGGGTCGACTCTGGAAACACCATATATTTT
NA	NA	TRBV21-1	TRBJ1-2	CASTPGQGGPGSF	TGTGCCAGCACCCCGGGACAGGGGGGGCCTGGGTCCTTC
NA	NA	TRBV2	TRBJ1-3	CASSEWGTTGNTIYF	TGTGCCAGCAGTGAATGGGGGACAACTGGAAACACCATATATTTT
NA	TRBD1	TRBV10-3	TRBJ1-2	CAISVFPGQNYGYTF	TGTGCCATCAGTGTCTTCCCGGGACAGAACTATGGCTACACCTTC
once	NA	TRBV27	TRBJ2-5	CASSLSAAGPQETQYF	TGTGCCAGCAGTTTAAGTGCGGCAGGGCCTCAAGAGACCCAGTACTTC
NA	TRBD2	TRBV10-3	TRBJ2-5	CAIRQTSGSAETQYF	TGTGCCATCAGGCAGACTAGCGGGAGTGCAGAGACCCAGTACTTC
NA	TRBD1	TRBV30	TRBJ2-7	CAWMGTGDNEQYF	TGTGCCTGGATGGGGACAGGTGACAACGAGCAGTACTTC
NA	TRBD1	TRBV5-5	TRBJ2-7	CASSIRTGRTVRTYEQYF	TGTGCCAGCAGCATCCGGACAGGGAGGACAGTCAGGACCTACGAGCAGTACTTC
once	TRBD2	TRBV27	TRBJ2-5	CASRGGETQYF	TGTGCCAGCAGGGGAGGGGAGACCCAGTACTTC
once	TRBD1	TRBV5-6	TRBJ1-1	CASSPRGPGTEAFF	TGTGCCAGCAGCCCCAGGGGGCCTGGGACTGAAGCTTTCTTT
NA	NA	TRBV2	TRBJ1-1	CASTERVLGDMNTEAFF	TGTGCCAGCACCGAAAGGGTATTGGGGGACATGAACACTGAAGCTTTCTTT
NA	TRBD2	TRBV11-3	TRBJ2-1	CASSPRIPGGVGEQFF	TGTGCCAGCAGCCCAAGGATTCCGGGGGGGGTCGGTGAGCAGTTCTTC
NA	TRBD1	TRBV28	TRBJ2-1	CASSSSTGQGGNEQFF	TGTGCCAGCAGTTCCTCAACGGGACAGGGGGGCAATGAGCAGTTCTTC
NA	NA	TRBV6-5	TRBJ2-7	CASEATNSYEQYF	TGTGCCAGCGAGGCTACCAACTCCTACGAGCAGTACTTC
NA	NA	TRBV25-1	TRBJ2-1	CASSGQATYNEQFF	TGTGCCAGCAGTGGACAAGCTACCTACAATGAGCAGTTCTTC
NA	NA	TRBV5-1	TRBJ1-1	CASSLDYGPKPEAFF	TGCGCCAGCAGCTTGGACTACGGCCCGAAACCTGAAGCTTTCTTT
few	TRBD1	TRBV10-1	TRBJ1-1	CASSESTGGDTEAFF	TGCGCCAGCAGTGAGTCTACAGGGGGGGACACTGAAGCTTTCTTT
NA	NA	TRBV2	TRBJ2-7	CASMGDPGSYEQYF	TGTGCCAGCATGGGAGACCCGGGGAGCTACGAGCAGTACTTC
few	NA	TRBV30	TRBJ2-7	CAIGVNYEQYF	TGTGCCATCGGGGTAAACTACGAGCAGTACTTC
NA	TRBD1	TRBV6-2/TRBV6-3	TRBJ2-5	CASSYMDRGGETQYF	TGTGCCAGCAGTTACATGGACAGGGGCGGGGAGACCCAGTACTTC
NA	NA	TRBV7-9	TRBJ2-1	CASSLQIRDEQFF	TGTGCCAGCAGCCTCCAGATCCGTGATGAGCAGTTCTTC
NA	TRBD1	TRBV6-6	TRBJ2-7	CASSPQGARGPYEQYF	TGTGCCAGCAGTCCACAGGGGGCGCGGGGCCCCTACGAGCAGTACTTC
NA	NA	TRBV5-5	TRBJ2-7	CASSNRVLGGREQYF	TGTGCCAGCTCCAACCGGGTACTGGGGGGTCGCGAGCAGTACTTC
NA	TRBD1	TRBV10-3	TRBJ1-1	CAISVGQVNTEAFF	TGTGCCATCAGTGTGGGACAGGTTAACACTGAAGCTTTCTTT
NA	NA	TRBV7-9	TRBJ1-6	CASSSQESPNSPLHF	TGTGCCAGCAGCTCACAGGAATCCCCCAATTCACCCCTCCACTTT
once	NA	TRBV5-4	TRBJ2-7	CASSLGAGRKTYDEQYF	TGTGCCAGCAGCTTGGGGGCGGGCCGGAAGACTTACGACGAGCAGTACTTC
NA	TRBD2	TRBV7-6	TRBJ2-7	CASSSPSGTSYEQYF	TGTGCCAGCAGCTCCCCTAGCGGTACCTCCTACGAGCAGTACTTC
NA	TRBD2	TRBV7-9	TRBJ2-7	CASSLARGSSYEQYF	TGTGCCAGCAGCTTAGCGCGGGGGAGCTCCTACGAGCAGTACTTC
NA	TRBD2	TRBV4-3	TRBJ2-5	CASSQDGPRDSGETQYF	TGCGCCAGCAGCCAAGATGGACCCCGTGATAGCGGGGAGACCCAGTACTTC
NA	TRBD1	TRBV7-9	TRBJ1-2	CASSSDRGGNYGYTF	TGTGCCAGCAGCTCAGACAGGGGGGGAAACTATGGCTACACCTTC
NA	NA	TRBV7-9	TRBJ1-2	CASSSLRQANYGYTF	TGTGCCAGCAGCTCCCTGAGACAGGCTAACTATGGCTACACCTTC
few	NA	TRBV5-1	TRBJ1-5	CASSPDVAGAGQPQHF	TGCGCCAGCAGCCCCGACGTAGCAGGGGCCGGACAGCCCCAGCATTTT
few	NA	TRBV19	TRBJ1-5	CASSIVRGQGNQPQHF	TGTGCCAGTAGTATAGTGCGGGGGCAGGGGAATCAGCCCCAGCATTTT
few	TRBD2	TRBV3-1/TRBV3-2	TRBJ2-5	CASSPTSGPLFVETQYF	TGTGCCAGCAGCCCGACTAGCGGCCCATTATTCGTCGAGACCCAGTACTTC
NA	NA	TRBV5-5	TRBJ1-2	CASSFLQGSNYGYTF	TGTGCCAGCAGCTTTCTACAGGGATCAAACTATGGCTACACCTTC
NA	TRBD2	TRBV14	TRBJ2-4	CASSPGTTKNIQYF	TGTGCCAGCAGTCCAGGGACTACAAAAAACATTCAGTACTTC
NA	NA	TRBV11-2	TRBJ1-6	CASRNQGWMNSPLHF	TGTGCCAGCAGAAATCAGGGTTGGATGAATTCACCCCTCCACTTT
NA	TRBD1	TRBV2	TRBJ2-5	CASSRQGAGQETQYF	TGTGCCAGCAGTCGGCAGGGGGCAGGGCAAGAGACCCAGTACTTC
NA	NA	TRBV7-2	TRBJ1-1	CASSFRGMNTEAFF	TGTGCCAGCAGCTTCAGGGGTATGAACACTGAAGCTTTCTTT
NA	NA	TRBV10-3	TRBJ1-2	CAISIDQANYGYTF	TGTGCCATCAGCATAGACCAGGCTAACTATGGCTACACCTTC
NA	NA	TRBV24-1	TRBJ2-2	CATSDTDRSGELFF	TGTGCCACCAGTGATACCGACAGATCCGGGGAGCTGTTTTTT